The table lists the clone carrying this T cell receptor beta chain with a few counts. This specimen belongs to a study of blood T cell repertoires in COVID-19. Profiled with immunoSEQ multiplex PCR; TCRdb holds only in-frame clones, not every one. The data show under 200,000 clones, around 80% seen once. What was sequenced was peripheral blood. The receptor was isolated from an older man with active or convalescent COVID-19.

CDR3: CASSVYQETQYF. Here the CDR3 DNA reads TGTGCCAGCAGTGTCTACCAAGAGACCCAGTACTTC. The chain has TRBV2 and TRBJ2-5; D is ambiguous. Trimming took off 4 bases at V and 0 bases at J, with 3 bases between the two ends. Germline V lookup: CDR1 SNHLY, CDR2 FYNNEI. The CDR3 loop spans 12 amino acids. The complete variable domain, with remaining parts taken from reference TRBV2 and TRBJ2-5, reads EPEVTQTPSHQVTQMGQEVILRCVPISNHLYFYWYRQILGQKVEFLVSFYNNEISEKSEIFDDQFSVERPDGSNFTLKIRSTKLEDSAMYFCASSVYQETQYFGPGTRLLVL.